Below are 32 T cell receptor beta chains sequenced from a single sample in a study of blood T cell repertoires in COVID-19. Generated by immunoSEQ multiplex PCR, the TCRdb table keeps only in-frame clones and is missing some. Among some 220,000 clones listed, approximately 85% were seen once. What was sequenced was peripheral blood. These receptors came from a woman in her sixties or seventies with COVID-19, enrolled during active disease.

CDR3 DNA sequence: TGTGCCAGCAGTTACGCGGGGTACATGAACACTGAAGCTTTCTTT. Residues: CASSYAGYMNTEAFF. V and J are TRBV6-6 and TRBJ1-1; D call uncertain. The CDR3 is 15 residues long. The ends were cut back, 2 bases at V and 0 bases at J, with 10 bases in the middle. Per the germline V gene, CDR1 is MNHNY and CDR2 is SVGAGI (reference sequence).

The chain recombines TRBV5-1 with TRBJ2-1; D is uncertain. The V and J ends lost 0 bases and 0 bases respectively, with 13 bases between them. CDR1 is SGHRS, CDR2 YFSETQ, per germline. The CDR3 length is 17 residues. CDR3 sequence (DNA): TGCGCCAGCAGCTTGGTTGTAAGCCCAAGCTCCTACAATGAGCAGTTCTTC. As protein: CASSLVVSPSSYNEQFF.

V is TRBV18 and J is TRBJ1-5, with 11 nucleotides matching TRBD1. V trimming: 6 bases; J trimming: 7 bases; junction bases outside the gene matches: 8. The CDR3 sequence is 15 residues long. CDR1 KGHSH and CDR2 LQKENI come from the germline V gene. The CDR3 DNA follows: TGTGCCAGCTCTCCGAGGGACAGGGGGGGACAGCCCCAGCATTTT. It specifies CASSPRDRGGQPQHF.

The rearrangement joins TRBV11-2 to TRBJ2-7; D unclear. Germline values: CDR1 SGHAT, CDR2 FQNNGV. V was trimmed by 1 base and J by 3 bases, leaving 13 bases between them. The CDR3 covers 15 residues. The CDR3 is CASSLVLGSDYEQYF. CDR3 coding DNA: TGTGCCAGCAGCTTAGTACTGGGCTCCGACTACGAGCAGTACTTC.

In this sample, this clone turned up once. The chain couples TRBV4-3 to TRBJ2-1, with 10 bases fitting TRBD2. V was clipped by 3 bases and J by 7 bases; unmatched bases: 6. The CDR3 totals 15 residues. The V gene's germline CDR1 is LGHNA and CDR2 YSLEER. This CDR3 is CASSQVLAGENEQFF. In DNA, the CDR3 is TGCGCCAGCAGCCAGGTTCTAGCGGGGGAAAATGAGCAGTTCTTC.

V gene TRBV18 combines with J gene TRBJ1-3, with D unclear. The germline V gene encodes CDR1 KGHSH and CDR2 LQKENI. This CDR3 has 16 residues. V was clipped by 3 bases and J by 1 base, with 13 bases between them. The CDR3 coding sequence is TGTGCCAGCTCACCCCCCCACTTGAGATCTGGAAACACCATATATTTT. Encoded protein: CASSPPHLRSGNTIYF.

The chain uses TRBV7-9 and TRBJ1-1; 8 bases align to TRBD1. V dropped 1 base and J dropped 8; count of bases not matched to a gene: 9. Germline V gives CDR1 SEHNR, CDR2 FQNEAQ (reference sequence). CDR3 length equals 15 residues. CDR3 in DNA: TGTGCCAGCAGCTTAGTACTCGGACAGGGACAGGAAGCTTTCTTT. This gives the protein CASSLVLGQGQEAFF.

CDR3 residues: CASSSGTSGILPYF. The CDR3 coding sequence is TGTGCCAGCAGTAGCGGGACTAGCGGGATCCTACCGTACTTC. J is TRBJ2-7 and V is TRBV6-5; 13 bases match TRBD2. Germline trimming cut 5 bases from V and 12 bases from J; bases unmatched to any gene: 10. Germline V gene data show CDR1 as MNHEY and CDR2 as SVGAGI. The CDR3 loop spans 14 amino acids.

The V gene is TRBV3-1 (or the pseudogene TRBV3-2), the J gene TRBJ1-5; TRBD1 agrees at 7 bases. Germline values: CDR1 LGHDT, CDR2 YNNKEL (reference sequence). After removal of 4 bases from V and 0 bases from J, the junction contained 3 bases not matched to a gene. The CDR3 extends over 15 amino acids. Written as DNA, the CDR3 is TGTGCCAGCAGCCGGGACAGCGTTAGCAATCAGCCCCAGCATTTT. Translated: CASSRDSVSNQPQHF.

The chain couples TRBV18 to TRBJ2-7; D remains unclear. The germline V and J ends were trimmed by 2 bases and 4 bases, with 9 bases remaining between them. Per the germline V gene, CDR1 is KGHSH and CDR2 is LQKENI. The CDR3 length is 13 residues. The CDR3 loop is CASSPFMSYEQYF. The CDR3 DNA is TGTGCCAGCTCACCATTTATGAGTTACGAGCAGTACTTC. The whole variable domain, filled in from reference TRBV18 and TRBJ2-7, reads NAGVMQNPRHLVRRRGQEARLRCSPMKGHSHVYWYRQLPEEGLKFMVYLQKENIIDESGMPKERFSAEFPKEGPSILRIQQVVRGDSAAYFCASSPFMSYEQYFGPGTRLTVT.

The genes are TRBV11-2 and TRBJ2-2, with TRBD2 identical over 7 bases. Looked up from germline, CDR1 is SGHAT and CDR2 is FQNNGV. The V segment lost 5 bases and the J segment 9 bases; nucleotides outside the gene matches: 15. CDR3 length equals 16 residues. The CDR3 nucleotides read TGTGCCAGCAGCCAGTTGCGCGGGCGGGAGAGAAGGGAGCTGTTTTTT. Amino acid sequence: CASSQLRGRERRELFF.

The chain links TRBV6-5 to TRBJ2-5; 10 positions agree with TRBD2. The junction had 5 bases not matched to a gene; V was cut back by 0 bases and J by 4 bases. The germline gives CDR1 MNHEY, CDR2 SVGAGI. The CDR3 extends over 16 amino acids. The CDR3 region is CASSYSASGSGETQYF. The DNA of the CDR3 is TGTGCCAGCAGTTACTCGGCTAGCGGGAGTGGAGAGACCCAGTACTTC.

CDR3 loop: CATSDPTGNQPQHF. CDR3 DNA sequence: TGTGCCACCAGTGATCCCACAGGGAATCAGCCCCAGCATTTT. The chain employs TRBV24-1 and TRBJ1-5; possible D gene TRBD1, 6 bases. Germline CDR1 reads KGHDR; CDR2 reads SFDVKD. CDR3 size: 14 residues. V was trimmed by 3 bases and J by 4 bases, leaving 9 bases between them.

The V gene is TRBV5-1, the J gene TRBJ1-1; 7 bases agree with TRBD1. CDR3 length: 17 amino acids. J was trimmed by 1 base and V by 0 bases; bases with no gene match: 9. In germline, CDR1 is SGHRS, CDR2 YFSETQ. The CDR3 reads CASSLGLSGQRNTEAFF. DNA of the CDR3: TGCGCCAGCAGCTTGGGGTTATCGGGACAGAGGAACACTGAAGCTTTCTTT.

The chain has TRBV7-2 and TRBJ2-1; 7 nucleotides match TRBD1. V lost 1 base, J lost 1 base, and 10 bases stayed unmatched. The germline V gene encodes CDR1 SGHTA and CDR2 FQGNSA. The CDR3 length is 18 residues. CDR3 nucleotide sequence: TGTGCCAGCAGCTTAGTGGAGTATAGGGGGCTTTCCTACAATGAGCAGTTCTTC. The encoded protein is CASSLVEYRGLSYNEQFF.

The chain uses TRBV11-3 and TRBJ2-1; 8 bases fit TRBD2. V lost 0 bases and J lost 4; bases outside the gene matches: 5. Germline values: CDR1 SGHNT, CDR2 YENEEA. The CDR3 length is 16 residues. CDR3 loop: CASSLEGTRGYNEQFF. The CDR3 DNA reads TGTGCCAGCAGCTTAGAAGGGACTAGGGGTTACAATGAGCAGTTCTTC.

The chain links TRBV30 to TRBJ1-5; TRBD1 agrees at 8 bases. This CDR3 is 12 amino acids long. V gave up 6 bases and J gave up 7 bases; unmatched junction bases: 5. Germline V gene sequence: CDR1 GTSNPN, CDR2 SVGIG (reference sequence). The CDR3 sequence is CACGQGNQPQHF. The CDR3, as DNA: TGTGCCTGCGGACAGGGAAACCAGCCCCAGCATTTT.

V usage is TRBV24-1 and J usage is TRBJ2-1; 8 bases are a match to TRBD1. The CDR3 contains 15 residues. Germline assignment: CDR1 KGHDR and CDR2 SFDVKD. With V trimmed by 4 bases and J by 7 bases, 8 bases remained unmatched. This CDR3 reads CATSEVDRDRNEQFF. For the CDR3, the DNA is TGTGCCACCAGTGAAGTGGACAGGGATAGAAATGAGCAGTTCTTC.

Only a few counts were recorded for this clone. The chain carries TRBV6-2 or TRBV6-3 and TRBJ2-1; 7 bases map to TRBD2. CDR3 length: 13 residues. Trimming took 0 bases from V and 13 from J; bases not matched to a gene: 6. The germline gives CDR1 MNHEY, CDR2 SVGEGT. CDR3 residues: CASSYSLAGDQFF. The DNA of the CDR3 is TGTGCCAGCAGTTACTCGTTGGCGGGGGATCAGTTCTTC.

In the case of this clone: One end of the junction is discordant with germline, which a read error may explain. V usage is TRBV5-5 and J usage is TRBJ1-1; 9 bases map to TRBD1. CDR1 and CDR2 from the germline V gene are SGHKS and YYEKEE (reference sequence). The CDR3 sequence is 18 residues long. CDR3 bases: TGCGCCAGCAGCTTGGACACACACAGGGGGCCCCTGAACACTGAAGCTTTCTTT. This sequence encodes CASSLDTHRGPLNTEAFF.

This clone turned up a few times. The gene calls are TRBV7-2 and TRBJ2-5, with TRBD2 matching over 12 bases. Losses at the gene ends were 5 bases for V and 4 bases for J; bases not matched to a gene: 11. This CDR3 has 17 amino acids. Per the germline V gene, CDR1 is SGHTA and CDR2 is FQGNSA. The CDR3 coding sequence is TGTGCCAGCAGCAAAGGACTAGCGGGAAAGGTGGGAGAGACCCAGTACTTC. Protein: CASSKGLAGKVGETQYF.

The genes are TRBV6-6 and TRBJ1-2; D possibly corresponds to TRBD1 (5 bases). The germline gives CDR1 MNHNY, CDR2 SVGAGI (reference sequence). The CDR3 spans 12 residues. Trimming took 7 bases from V and 4 from J, leaving 10 bases between them. CDR3 sequence reads: CASMQGGYGYTF. CDR3 sequence (DNA): TGTGCCAGCATGCAGGGAGGCTATGGCTACACCTTC.

The V gene is TRBV5-6, the J gene TRBJ2-7; no firm D call. Germline values: CDR1 SGHDT, CDR2 YYEEEE. Trimming stripped 1 base from V and 5 bases from J, with 4 bases between. This CDR3 is 11 amino acids long. CDR3 DNA sequence: TGTGCCAGCAGCTTGAGCCACGAGCAGTACTTC. Translating it yields CASSLSHEQYF.

The V gene is TRBV5-4, the J gene TRBJ2-1; tentatively, D is TRBD2 (6 bases). V was shortened by 7 bases and J by 1 base, with 15 bases between the two germline ends. Germline CDR1 is SGHNT and CDR2 is YYREEE (reference sequence). The CDR3 totals 15 residues. The DNA of the CDR3 is TGTGCCAGCGACAACCGGGACTTGTCCTACAATGAGCAGTTCTTC. This codes for CASDNRDLSYNEQFF.

This chain joins TRBV5-1 and TRBJ1-2, with D perhaps TRBD1 (5 bases). Trimming left V 0 bases short and J 4 bases short, with 13 bases between. The CDR3 runs 15 residues. Germline CDR1 reads SGHRS; CDR2 reads YFSETQ. This chain's CDR3 is CASSLAPGTFYGYTF. The CDR3 bases are TGCGCCAGCAGCTTGGCTCCGGGGACTTTCTATGGCTACACCTTC.

The chain employs TRBV5-4 and TRBJ2-1, with TRBD1 matching 8 bases. After removal of 6 bases from V and 4 bases from J, the junction contained 9 bases not matched to a gene. From germline, CDR1 is SGHNT and CDR2 YYREEE (reference sequence). The CDR3 loop spans 15 amino acids. CDR3 DNA: TGTGCCAGCAACCTTGGGACAGGTGATTACAATGAGCAGTTCTTC. Its translation: CASNLGTGDYNEQFF. Filled out from reference TRBV5-4 and TRBJ2-1, the complete variable domain reads ETGVTQSPTHLIKTRGQQVTLRCSSQSGHNTVSWYQQALGQGPQFIFQYYREEENGRGNFPPRFSGLQFPNYSSELNVNALELDDSALYLCASNLGTGDYNEQFFGPGTRLTVL.

The chain recombines TRBV2 with TRBJ2-7, with 7 bases fitting TRBD1. The trim removed 4 bases at V and 4 bases at J, leaving 1 base unmatched. The CDR3 totals 12 residues. CDR1 SNHLY and CDR2 FYNNEI come from the germline V gene. The CDR3 nucleotides read TGTGCCAGCAGTGGCAGGGGGTACGAGCAGTACTTC. It translates to CASSGRGYEQYF.

The chain is built from TRBV25-1 and TRBJ1-6; no clear D. The germline V gene encodes CDR1 MGHDK and CDR2 SYGVNS. The length of the CDR3 is 15 residues. V lost 8 bases to trimming and J lost 0 bases, with 11 bases between them. CDR3 in amino acids: CASGGVGSYNSPLHF. In DNA, the CDR3 is TGTGCCAGCGGCGGGGTCGGCTCCTATAATTCACCCCTCCACTTT.

The chain has TRBV5-6 and TRBJ1-2; tentatively, D is TRBD1 (6 bases). Trimming removed 2 bases from V and 2 bases from J, with 10 bases in between. The CDR3 consists of 14 residues. Germline V gives CDR1 SGHDT, CDR2 YYEEEE. The chain's CDR3 is CASSFGGQNYGYTF. The CDR3 nucleotides are TGTGCCAGCAGCTTTGGGGGCCAAAACTATGGCTACACCTTC.

The rearrangement uses TRBV28 and TRBJ1-1, with unresolved D. Germline loops: CDR1 MDHEN, CDR2 SYDVKM. The CDR3 runs to 13 residues. The V end was cut by 1 base, the J end by 5 bases, with 8 bases between. The DNA for the CDR3 is TGTGCCAGCAGTTTATTTGCGGAAACTGAAGCTTTCTTT. Its protein is CASSLFAETEAFF. The full variable domain, completed using reference TRBV28 and TRBJ1-1, is DVKVTQSSRYLVKRTGEKVFLECVQDMDHENMFWYRQDPGLGLRLIYFSYDVKMKEKGDIPEGYSVSREKKERFSLILESASTNQTSMYLCASSLFAETEAFFGQGTRLTVV.

The table lists this clone with many counts. J is TRBJ2-7 and V is TRBV3-1 (or the pseudogene TRBV3-2), with a weak D call TRBD2 (6 bases). Germline V lookup: CDR1 LGHDT, CDR2 YNNKEL (reference sequence). CDR3 length: 15 amino acids. With 0 bases removed from V and 3 bases from J, the gap between germline ends came to 12 bases. This CDR3 reads CASSQEGRTNYEQYF. In DNA form, the CDR3 reads TGTGCCAGCAGCCAAGAGGGGAGGACAAACTACGAGCAGTACTTC.

The chain recombines TRBV11-1 with TRBJ1-1, with D tentatively TRBD1 (5 bases). Per the germline V gene, CDR1 is SGHAT and CDR2 is FQDESV (reference sequence). The germline V and J ends were trimmed by 2 bases and 11 bases, with 12 bases remaining between them. The CDR3 is made up of 12 amino acids. The CDR3 reads CASSLLRDGAFF. The DNA for the CDR3 is TGTGCCAGCAGCTTACTCAGGGATGGGGCTTTCTTT. Combining the CDR3 with reference TRBV11-1 and TRBJ1-1 gives the whole variable domain EAEVAQSPRYKITEKSQAVAFWCDPISGHATLYWYRQILGQGPELLVQFQDESVVDDSQLPKDRFSAERLKGVDSTLKIQPAELGDSAMYLCASSLLRDGAFFGQGTRLTVV.